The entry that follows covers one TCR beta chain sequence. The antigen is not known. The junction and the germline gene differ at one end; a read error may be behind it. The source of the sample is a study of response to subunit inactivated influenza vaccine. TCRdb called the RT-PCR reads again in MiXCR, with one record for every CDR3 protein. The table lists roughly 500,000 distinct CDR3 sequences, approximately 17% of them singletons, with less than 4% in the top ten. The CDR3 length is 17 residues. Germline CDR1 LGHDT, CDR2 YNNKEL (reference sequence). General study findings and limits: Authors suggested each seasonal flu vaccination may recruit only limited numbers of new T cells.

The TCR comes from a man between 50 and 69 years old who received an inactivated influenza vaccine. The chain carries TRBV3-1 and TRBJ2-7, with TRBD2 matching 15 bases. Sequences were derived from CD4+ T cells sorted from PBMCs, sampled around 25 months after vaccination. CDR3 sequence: CARSPLPGLAGGYEQYF. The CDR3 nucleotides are TGTGCCCGCAGTCCACTCCCGGGACTAGCGGGAGGCTACGAGCAGTACTTC.